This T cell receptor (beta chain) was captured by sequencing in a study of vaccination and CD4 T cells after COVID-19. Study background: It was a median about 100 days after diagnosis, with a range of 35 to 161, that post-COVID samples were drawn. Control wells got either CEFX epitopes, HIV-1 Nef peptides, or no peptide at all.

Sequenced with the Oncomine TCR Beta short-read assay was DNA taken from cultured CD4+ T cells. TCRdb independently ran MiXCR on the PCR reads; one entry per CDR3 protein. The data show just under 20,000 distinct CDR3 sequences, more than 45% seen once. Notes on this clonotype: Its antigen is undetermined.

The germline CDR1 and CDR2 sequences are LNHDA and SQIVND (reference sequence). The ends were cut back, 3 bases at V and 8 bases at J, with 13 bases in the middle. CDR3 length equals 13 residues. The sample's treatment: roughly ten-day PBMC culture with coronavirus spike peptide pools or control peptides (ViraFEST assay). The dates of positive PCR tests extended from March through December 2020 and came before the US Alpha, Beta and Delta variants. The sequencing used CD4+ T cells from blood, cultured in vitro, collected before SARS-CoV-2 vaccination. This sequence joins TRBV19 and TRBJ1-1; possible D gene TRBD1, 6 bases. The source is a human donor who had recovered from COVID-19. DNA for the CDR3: TGTGCCAGTAGTATTGGCAGGGGCCCCGAAGCTTTCTTT. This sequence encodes CASSIGRGPEAFF.